The sequence of this TCR beta chain was determined in a study of neoadjuvant anti-PD-1 for oral cavity cancer. Turning to the study itself: Patients without progression got a fourth dose around day 43.

Assay: immunoSEQ multiplex PCR; the TCRdb copy retains only in-frame clones and omits some. Found here are over 65,000 clones, approximately 87% of them singletons; the top ten hold around 3%. Time point noted: after neoadjuvant nivolumab, at surgical resection. Analysis of PBMCs was direct, with no culture step. V lost 6 bases, J lost 7 bases, and 12 bases lay in between. The CDR3 consists of 12 residues. The germline CDR1 and CDR2 sequences are SNHLY and FYNNEI. V gene TRBV2 combines with J gene TRBJ1-1, with a possible D match to TRBD1 (6 bases). The sequence derives from a person aged 40 to 85 with oral cavity squamous cell carcinoma. Sequences were derived from PBMCs, sampled after nivolumab (anti-PD-1) treatment. The CDR3 nucleotides are TGTGCCAGCAGCGTGCAGGGGATTGAAGCTTTCTTT. Its protein is CASSVQGIEAFF.